The next 22 T cell receptor beta chains were all read from a single sample in a study of blood T cells in healthy people across ages. For the second PCR, which ran for about 6 to 11 cycles, a sample-barcoded 5' primer and a J-beta primer mix were used. TCRdb ran MiXCR on the 5' RACE reads and lists one entry per CDR3 protein. The sample records approximately 830,000 distinct CDR3 sequences, roughly 60% being singletons. The sample taken for sequencing was blood. Every receptor here comes from a man between 25 and 39 years old in good health.

This rearrangement joins TRBV11-2 to TRBJ2-7; perhaps TRBD1 as D (6 bases). V shed 8 bases and J shed 1 base, with 15 bases lying between them. The CDR3 is 14 residues long. Per germline, CDR1 SGHAT and CDR2 FQNNGV. CDR3 in amino acids: CASARDGQSYEQYF. In nucleotides, the CDR3 is TGTGCCAGCGCTAGGGACGGACAGTCCTACGAGCAGTACTTC.

V usage is TRBV7-9 and J usage is TRBJ2-4; tentative D call: TRBD1 (6 bases). V was shortened by 7 bases and J by 0 bases, with 16 bases between the two germline ends. Germline loops: CDR1 SEHNR, CDR2 FQNEAQ (reference sequence). This CDR3 region has 16 residues. The CDR3 DNA reads TGTGCCAGCACCGAAAGACTGGGGGCAGCCAAAAACATTCAGTACTTC. This codes for CASTERLGAAKNIQYF.

The chain joins TRBV3-1 to TRBJ2-7, with D perhaps TRBD1 or TRBD2 (6 bases each). The CDR3 spans 14 residues. Trimming cost V 8 bases and J 7 bases, with 21 bases left between them. Germline-derived CDR1 and CDR2 are LGHDT and YNNKEL (reference sequence). The CDR3 nucleotides read TGTGCCAGCCGGGATTTGGGGGGCCCTGGGGAGCAGTACTTC. Encoded protein: CASRDLGGPGEQYF.

The chain combines TRBV9 with TRBJ2-1; 11 bases align to TRBD2. Per germline, CDR1 SGDLS and CDR2 YYNGEE. The CDR3 contains 18 residues. The J segment lost 7 bases and the V segment lost 0 bases, leaving 12 bases of the junction unmatched. CDR3 nucleotide sequence: TGTGCCAGCAGCGTAGGGGAACTAGCGGGGGTTACACTAAATGAGCAGTTCTTC. It is translated as CASSVGELAGVTLNEQFF.

The rearrangement uses TRBV7-2 and TRBJ1-2; D is possibly TRBD1 (5 bases). Trimming pared 1 base from V and 5 bases from J, leaving 11 bases between. CDR3 length: 14 amino acids. Germline lookup yields CDR1 SGHTA and CDR2 FQGNSA. Here the CDR3 reads CASSLVGAGYGYTF. In DNA form, the CDR3 reads TGTGCCAGCAGCTTAGTTGGGGCGGGGTATGGCTACACCTTC.

V usage is TRBV6-6 and J usage is TRBJ2-1, with D possibly called TRBD1 or TRBD2 (5 bases each). V lost 8 bases to trimming and J lost 15 bases, with 14 bases between them. Per the germline V gene, CDR1 is MNHNY and CDR2 is SVGAGI (reference sequence). The CDR3 contains 10 residues. Here the CDR3 DNA reads TGTGCCAGCCAGGGAGAAGGGCTGTTCTTC. It translates to CASQGEGLFF.

The rearrangement uses TRBV4-3 and TRBJ2-1; D might be TRBD2 (6 bases). With the DNA end fitting TRBJ2-7 better, the J assignment may be wrong. The CDR3 totals 17 residues. Germline CDR1 reads LGHNA; CDR2 reads YSLEER. The CDR3 DNA follows: TGCGCCAGCAGCCGAAAGATTGGCGGGGTCGCCTACAATGAGCAGTACTTC. Residues: CASSRKIGGVAYNEQYF.

This clonotype was seen a single time. The V gene is TRBV4-1, the J gene TRBJ2-3, with TRBD2 matching over 8 bases. CDR1 is MGHRA and CDR2 is YSYEKL in the germline V gene. With 2 bases clipped from V and 4 bases from J, the junction kept 5 bases outside the gene matches. The CDR3 runs to 15 residues. CDR3 sequence: CASSQSGGGADTQYF. The CDR3 DNA reads TGCGCCAGCAGCCAAAGCGGGGGTGGCGCAGATACGCAGTATTTT.

The chain couples TRBV7-3 to TRBJ1-1; 9 nucleotides match TRBD1. Trimming cost V 4 bases and J 3 bases; bases outside gene matches: 6. The CDR3 loop spans 15 amino acids. From germline, CDR1 is SGHTA and CDR2 FQGTGA. The CDR3 here is CASSSGTGYDTEAFF. CDR3 coding DNA: TGTGCCAGCAGCTCAGGGACAGGGTACGACACTGAAGCTTTCTTT.

The chain is built from TRBV7-8 and TRBJ2-5; possible D gene TRBD1, 5 bases. With 5 bases removed from V and 11 bases from J, the gap between germline ends came to 15 bases. The CDR3 is 12 amino acids. CDR1 and CDR2 (germline): SGHVS, FQNEAQ. The CDR3 loop is CASSPIGVEQYF. CDR3 nucleotides: TGTGCCAGCAGCCCCATAGGGGTAGAGCAGTACTTC.

The sample holds many counts of this clonotype. This CDR3 is CASSLAGQVYEQYF. CDR3 nucleotides: TGTGCCAGCAGCTTAGCGGGGCAGGTATACGAGCAGTACTTC. V is TRBV7-9 and J is TRBJ2-7; D possibly corresponds to TRBD1 (5 bases). V was pared by 0 bases and J by 4 bases, with 10 bases between. The CDR3 contains 14 residues. Germline-derived CDR1 and CDR2 are SEHNR and FQNEAQ (reference sequence). The variable domain in full, completed from reference TRBV7-9 and TRBJ2-7, reads DTGVSQNPRHKITKRGQNVTFRCDPISEHNRLYWYRQTLGQGPEFLTYFQNEAQLEKSRLLSDRFSAERPKGSFSTLEIQRTEQGDSAMYLCASSLAGQVYEQYFGPGTRLTVT.

This rearrangement joins TRBV9 to TRBJ1-1; 7 bases align to TRBD1. CDR3 length: 15 residues. Germline CDR1 SGDLS, CDR2 YYNGEE. After removal of 3 bases from V and 8 bases from J, the junction contained 13 bases not matched to a gene. The CDR3 DNA sequence: TGTGCCAGCAGCGGAAAGATTCCGGGACAGCACGAAGCTTTCTTT. Protein: CASSGKIPGQHEAFF.

The gene calls are TRBV20-1 and TRBJ2-3, with D perhaps TRBD2 (6 bases). Trimming pared 2 bases from V and 5 bases from J, leaving 11 bases between. Germline V gene lookup returns CDR1 DFQATT and CDR2 SNEGSKA (reference sequence). This CDR3 region has 13 residues. CDR3 region: CSARRAGQDTQYF. CDR3 DNA: TGCAGTGCTAGACGCGCGGGGCAAGATACGCAGTATTTT.

In its sample, this clonotype was seen many times. The chain couples TRBV12-3 or TRBV12-4 to TRBJ2-3; the match to TRBD2 covers 10 bases. J gave up 4 bases and V 6 bases, and 4 bases lay outside the gene matches. The CDR3 spans 14 residues. Here the CDR3 DNA reads TGTGCCAGCAGCCTCAGCGGGGGGGCAGATACGCAGTATTTT. Amino acids: CASSLSGGADTQYF.

The rearrangement uses TRBV27 and TRBJ2-4; 7 bases match TRBD1. After removal of 2 bases from V and 7 bases from J, the junction contained 2 bases not matched to a gene. The germline gives CDR1 MNHEY, CDR2 SMNVEV (reference sequence). The CDR3 is 13 amino acids. This chain's CDR3 is CASSLKGANIQYF. The CDR3 DNA sequence: TGTGCCAGCAGTTTAAAGGGGGCGAACATTCAGTACTTC.

In nucleotides, the CDR3 is TGCGCCAGCAGCCAAGTGTCGGGAACTTGGGAGACCCAGTACTTC. It codes for CASSQVSGTWETQYF. This rearrangement joins TRBV4-3 to TRBJ2-5; weak D call: TRBD2 (5 bases). CDR3 length: 15 residues. V was cut by 1 base and J by 5 bases, with 14 bases left in between. In germline, CDR1 is LGHNA, CDR2 YSLEER.

Details on this clonotype: With a much larger clone just one base away, this may be a read error. The CDR3, as DNA: TGTGCCGGCTCACCCTCCGGGGAGGCCGCTCAGCCCCAGCATTTT. This codes for CAGSPSGEAAQPQHF. The chain combines TRBV18 with TRBJ1-5; D is undetermined. This CDR3 region has 15 residues. From germline, CDR1 is KGHSH and CDR2 LQKENI.

There are a few counts of this clonotype. This chain uses TRBV12-3 or TRBV12-4 with TRBJ2-7; no clear D. The CDR3 extends over 11 amino acids. Deletions cut 6 bases from V and 6 bases from J, with 9 bases between. CDR3 nucleotide sequence: TGTGCCAGCAGAGCCGACCGCGAGCAGTACTTC. Its translation: CASRADREQYF.

This chain joins TRBV5-1 and TRBJ1-4; D unclear. Germline CDR1 SGHRS, CDR2 YFSETQ. The CDR3 contains 13 residues. Trimming took 1 base from V and 5 from J, leaving 6 bases between them. CDR3 residues: CASSLSQNEKLFF. CDR3 bases: TGCGCCAGCAGCTTGAGCCAGAATGAAAAACTGTTTTTT.

The chain employs TRBV25-1 and TRBJ2-4; unclear D gene. CDR3 length: 10 residues. Trimming shortened V by 4 bases and J by 13 bases, and 8 bases separated the two germline ends. The germline gives CDR1 MGHDK, CDR2 SYGVNS. CDR3 residues: CASSGVEQYF. The CDR3 coding sequence is TGTGCCAGCAGTGGTGTTGAGCAGTACTTC.

The rearrangement joins TRBV27 to TRBJ1-4, with 8 bases identical to TRBD1. The CDR3 spans 14 residues. V lost 5 bases, J lost 5 bases, and 4 bases stayed unmatched. CDR1 and CDR2 (germline): MNHEY, SMNVEV (reference sequence). The CDR3 sequence is CASSRWTGNEKLFF. For the CDR3, the DNA is TGTGCCAGCAGTCGTTGGACAGGGAATGAAAAACTGTTTTTT. Looking up the rest from reference TRBV27 and TRBJ1-4 gives the full variable domain: EAQVTQNPRYLITVTGKKLTVTCSQNMNHEYMSWYRQDPGLGLRQIYYSMNVEVTDKGDVPEGYKVSRKEKRNFPLILESPSPNQTSLYFCASSRWTGNEKLFFGSGTQLSVL.

This rearrangement joins TRBV20-1 to TRBJ1-5, with D uncertain. V lost 0 bases, J lost 6 bases, and 12 bases lay in between. The length of the CDR3 is 14 residues. CDR1 is DFQATT and CDR2 is SNEGSKA in the germline V gene (reference sequence). This CDR3 reads CSARDPHGPQPQHF. The CDR3 DNA sequence: TGCAGTGCTAGAGATCCCCATGGTCCTCAGCCCCAGCATTTT.